This T cell receptor (beta chain) was found in a study of blood T cell repertoires in COVID-19. Whole-study context: COVID-19 samples from acute and convalescent phases originated in the United States, Italy and Spain. The cDNA or gDNA used as material had been derived from T cells, B-cell-depleted T cells, or PBMCs.

Libraries were prepared by immunoSEQ multiplex PCR; TCRdb keeps only in-frame clonotypes and omits some of them. The data hold 230,000 or so clones, with around 82% observed a single time. This CDR3 has 16 residues. With 4 bases clipped from V and 2 bases from J, the junction kept 7 bases outside the gene matches. Germline loops: CDR1 LGHNA, CDR2 YSLEER. Material for sequencing was peripheral blood. V is TRBV4-3 and J is TRBJ2-3; 9 bases fit TRBD1. This clonotype was obtained from a man in his forties or fifties with active or convalescent COVID-19. The chain's CDR3 is CASSPRDRVLTDTQYF. The DNA of the CDR3 is TGCGCCAGCAGCCCCCGGGACAGGGTTCTCACAGATACGCAGTATTTT.